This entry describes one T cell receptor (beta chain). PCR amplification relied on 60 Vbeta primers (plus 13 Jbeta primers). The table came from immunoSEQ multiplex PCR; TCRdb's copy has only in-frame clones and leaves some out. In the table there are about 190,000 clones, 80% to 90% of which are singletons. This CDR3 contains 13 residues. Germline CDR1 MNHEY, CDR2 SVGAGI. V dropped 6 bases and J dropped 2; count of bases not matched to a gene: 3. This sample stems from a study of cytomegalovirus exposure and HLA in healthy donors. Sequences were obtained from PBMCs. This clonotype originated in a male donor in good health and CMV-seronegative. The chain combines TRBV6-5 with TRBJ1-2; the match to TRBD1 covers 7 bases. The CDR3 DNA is TGTGCCAGCAGCCGACAGGGCAACTATGGCTACACCTTC. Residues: CASSRQGNYGYTF.